The clone carrying this T cell receptor (beta chain) was observed a single time. Its matching antigen is unknown. The source of the sample is a study of cytomegalovirus exposure and HLA in healthy donors. Whole-study results and caveats: Apparent HLA restriction characterized most CMV-associated TCR beta chains in a later analysis.

The study ran its PCR with 60 Vbeta and 13 Jbeta primers. Sequencing used immunoSEQ multiplex PCR; TCRdb keeps in-frame clones, though not all of them. Here the sample spans about 180,000 clones, 70% to 80% being singletons. There are 16 residues in the CDR3. V gave up 5 bases and J gave up 5 bases; unmatched junction bases: 10. Germline V lookup: CDR1 LNHDA, CDR2 SQIVND (reference sequence). The chain joins TRBV19 to TRBJ1-1, with 11 bases aligning to TRBD1. Sequenced input: PBMCs. The receptor's source is a man between 18 and 35 years old in good health and CMV-seronegative. For the CDR3, the DNA is TGTGCCAGTAGTCCCTACCCGGACAGGGGGCATACTGAAGCTTTCTTT. Encoded protein: CASSPYPDRGHTEAFF.